Listed below are T cell receptor beta chains from one sample, sequenced in a study of T cell responses to AZD1222 COVID-19 vaccine. Here immunoSEQ multiplex PCR was the method, and the copy in TCRdb shows in-frame clones only, minus some. In the table there are around 130,000 clones, 90% to 95% of which are singletons. The sequences come from peripheral blood, collected on day 0 of AZD1222 vaccination. Receptor source: an adult in good health. CDR3s include the opening cysteine and the closing phenylalanine or tryptophan. A D gene is named only where the DNA matches it firmly. Size tells how often a clone was seen (once, few, many) or the class of an expanded clone, and some rows leave it out.

J gene,V gene,clone size,D gene,CDR3 protein,CDR3 DNA
TRBJ1-6,TRBV5-4,NA,NA,CASSLGLGQLRGDSPLHF,TGTGCCAGCAGCTTGGGACTAGGACAGCTGAGGGGGGATTCACCCCTCCACTTT
TRBJ1-4,TRBV2,NA,NA,CASSEGGGRWEDEKLFF,TGTGCCAGCAGTGAAGGGGGGGGCCGCTGGGAGGATGAAAAACTGTTTTTT
TRBJ1-1,TRBV7-8,NA,NA,CASTLYPNTEAFF,TGTGCCAGCACCTTGTACCCGAACACTGAAGCTTTCTTT
TRBJ2-2,TRBV5-4,NA,NA,CASSRLEAGELFF,TGTGCCAGCAGCCGTCTGGAGGCCGGGGAGCTGTTTTTT
TRBJ2-3,TRBV27,NA,NA,CASSLNGWGSTDTQYF,TGTGCCAGCAGTTTAAACGGGTGGGGGAGCACAGATACGCAGTATTTT
TRBJ1-1,TRBV5-4,NA,NA,CASSLVVGGDTEAFF,TGTGCCAGCAGCTTAGTCGTCGGGGGGGACACTGAAGCTTTCTTT
TRBJ1-6,TRBV12-3/TRBV12-4,NA,NA,CASSWEFSPLHF,TGTGCCAGCTCCTGGGAGTTTTCACCCCTCCACTTT
TRBJ2-7,TRBV7-9,NA,NA,CASSLVGGTAHEQYF,TGTGCCAGCAGCTTAGTGGGGGGGACAGCACACGAGCAGTACTTC
TRBJ1-6,TRBV7-2,NA,TRBD1,CASSFDRGQSPLHF,TGTGCCAGCAGCTTTGACAGGGGGCAGTCACCCCTCCACTTT
TRBJ1-1,TRBV7-2,NA,NA,CASSRPGGGAEAFF,TGTGCCAGCAGCCGCCCGGGGGGAGGCGCTGAAGCTTTCTTT
TRBJ1-5,TRBV7-3,NA,NA,CASSLDWGQPQHF,TGTGCCAGCAGCCTAGATTGGGGACAGCCCCAGCATTTT
TRBJ2-3,TRBV9,NA,TRBD2,CASSVLAGRTDTQYF,TGTGCCAGCAGCGTCTTAGCGGGACGCACAGATACGCAGTATTTT
TRBJ2-7,TRBV6-5,NA,NA,CASSDSRLSGQYF,TGTGCCAGCAGTGACTCACGGCTTTCAGGGCAGTACTTC
TRBJ2-6,TRBV18,NA,NA,CASSPESSGANVLTF,TGTGCCAGCTCACCAGAAAGCTCTGGGGCCAACGTCCTGACTTTC
TRBJ1-3,TRBV7-2,few,NA,CASTPRSGGKLSGNTIYF,TGTGCCAGCACCCCCCGGTCGGGGGGTAAGCTCTCTGGAAACACCATATATTTT
TRBJ2-1,TRBV10-3,NA,NA,CAISESPGLAGDNEQFF,TGTGCCATCAGTGAGTCCCCAGGGTTGGCGGGTGACAATGAGCAGTTCTTC
TRBJ1-1,TRBV2,once,NA,CASSGTGGPKNTEAFF,TGTGCCAGCAGTGGGACCGGGGGGCCTAAGAACACTGAAGCTTTCTTT
TRBJ2-2,TRBV29-1,NA,NA,CSVELVLGNTGELFF,TGCAGCGTTGAACTAGTGCTTGGGAACACCGGGGAGCTGTTTTTT
TRBJ1-1,TRBV12-3/TRBV12-4,NA,NA,CASSSGSTEAFF,TGTGCCAGCAGTTCAGGGAGTACTGAAGCTTTCTTT
TRBJ2-3,TRBV27,NA,NA,CASSRDYSQGDTQYF,TGTGCCAGCAGCCGAGACTACTCGCAGGGGGATACGCAGTATTTT
TRBJ2-2,TRBV3-1/TRBV3-2,NA,NA,CASSQDLSNTGELFF,TGTGCCAGCAGCCAAGATCTGTCTAACACCGGGGAGCTGTTTTTT
TRBJ1-2,TRBV9,NA,NA,CASSLQTENGYTF,TGTGCCAGCAGCCTCCAGACAGAGAATGGCTACACCTTC
TRBJ2-2,TRBV6-1,NA,NA,CASSEGVAVNTGELFF,TGTGCCAGCAGTGAGGGTGTAGCGGTTAACACCGGGGAGCTGTTTTTT
TRBJ2-7,TRBV5-1,NA,NA,CASSTDRRDTYYEQYF,TGCGCCAGCAGTACGGATCGCCGGGACACCTACTACGAGCAGTACTTC
TRBJ1-5,TRBV19,NA,TRBD1,CATESPARGDQPQHF,TGTGCCACCGAATCCCCCGCCAGGGGGGATCAGCCCCAGCATTTT
TRBJ1-2,TRBV10-2,NA,NA,CASTESRAYGYTF,TGCGCCAGCACCGAATCCCGGGCCTATGGCTACACCTTC
TRBJ2-4,TRBV9,NA,TRBD1,CASSHRQGAMGDIQYF,TGTGCCAGCAGCCATAGACAGGGGGCTATGGGGGACATTCAGTACTTC
TRBJ2-1,TRBV9,NA,NA,CASRGDEQFF,TGTGCCAGCAGGGGAGATGAGCAGTTCTTC
TRBJ2-4,TRBV25-1,NA,NA,CASSDGGGKNIQYF,TGTGCCAGCAGTGACGGAGGGGGGAAAAACATTCAGTACTTC
TRBJ1-1,TRBV2,NA,NA,CASKDGRFNTEAFF,TGTGCCAGCAAGGATGGCAGGTTCAACACTGAAGCTTTCTTT